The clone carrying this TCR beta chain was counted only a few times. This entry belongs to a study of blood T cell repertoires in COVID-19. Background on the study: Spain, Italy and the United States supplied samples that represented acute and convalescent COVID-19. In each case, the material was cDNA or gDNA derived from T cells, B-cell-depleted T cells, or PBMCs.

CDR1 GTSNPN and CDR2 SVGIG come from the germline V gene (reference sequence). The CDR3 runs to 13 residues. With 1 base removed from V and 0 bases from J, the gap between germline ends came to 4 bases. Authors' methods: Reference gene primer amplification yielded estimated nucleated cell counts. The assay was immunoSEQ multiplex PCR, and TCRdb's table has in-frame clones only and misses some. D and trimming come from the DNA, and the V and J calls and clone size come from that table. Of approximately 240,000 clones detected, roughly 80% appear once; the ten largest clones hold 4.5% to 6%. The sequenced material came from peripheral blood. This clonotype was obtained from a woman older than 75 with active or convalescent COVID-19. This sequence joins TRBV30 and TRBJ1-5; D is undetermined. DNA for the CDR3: TGTGCCTGGAGTGCGTATAGCAATCAGCCCCAGCATTTT. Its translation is CAWSAYSNQPQHF.